This is a list of T cell receptor beta chains from one sample in a study of cytomegalovirus exposure and HLA in healthy donors. Assay used: immunoSEQ multiplex PCR; TCRdb lists only in-frame clones, some missing. This table has about 170,000 clones, about 59% appearing once. The sample taken for sequencing was PBMCs. The origin of the receptors is a man in his forties in good health and CMV-seronegative. Each CDR3 is given with its conserved first and last residue. The order of the fields is J gene, D gene, V gene, CDR3 DNA, CDR3 protein. D genes are given only for firm matches.

TRBJ2-5 TRBD2 TRBV5-6 TGTGCCAGCAGCTTAGGGGCGGGGGAAGAGACCCAGTACTTC CASSLGAGEETQYF
TRBJ2-7 . TRBV28 TGTGCCAGCAGTTTTACGAACAGCCTCCCGTACTTC CASSFTNSLPYF
TRBJ1-6 TRBD1 TRBV6-7 TGTGCCAGCATTCCCGCCGGGGACAGGGGATTATCGGGTTCCTATAATTCACCCCTCCACTTT CASIPAGDRGLSGSYNSPLHF
TRBJ2-5 . TRBV5-4 TGTGCCAGCGGCCTTGCGGACCAAGAGACCCAGTACTTC CASGLADQETQYF
TRBJ2-7 TRBD2 TRBV10-3 TGTGCCATCGGTACTAGCGACAGCTACGAGCAGTACTTC CAIGTSDSYEQYF
TRBJ2-5 TRBD2 TRBV27 TGTGCCAGCAGAAAAACGGGAGCGGGAGTAAGCGAGACCCAGTACTTC CASRKTGAGVSETQYF
TRBJ2-2 . TRBV7-9 TGTGCCAGCAGCTCTTGGACTGTCCCCAACACCGGGGAGCTGTTTTTT CASSSWTVPNTGELFF
TRBJ1-1 . TRBV15 TGTGCCACCAGAGGAACAGAGGGCACTGAAGCTTTCTTT CATRGTEGTEAFF
TRBJ2-3 TRBD2 TRBV9 TGTGCCAGCAGCGTAGATTATAGCGGGAGCACAGATACGCAGTATTTT CASSVDYSGSTDTQYF
TRBJ2-1 . TRBV7-9 TGTGCCAGCAGCTCCCGCGGAGAAAACAATGAGCAGTTCTTC CASSSRGENNEQFF
TRBJ1-2 . TRBV11-2 TGTGCCAGCAGCTTAATCCGAAACAGTGACTATGGCTACACCTTC CASSLIRNSDYGYTF